This T cell receptor (beta chain) was observed in a study of cytomegalovirus exposure and HLA in healthy donors. Data came from immunoSEQ multiplex PCR; TCRdb stores just in-frame clones and leaves some out. The sample yields about 330,000 clones, 87% seen once. This clonotype was obtained from a woman aged 30 to 39 in good health and CMV-seropositive. The sequenced sample was PBMCs.

The CDR3 loop reads CASSIGTAGGLSGELFF. CDR3 in DNA: TGTGCCAGTAGTATTGGTACGGCGGGAGGGTTGTCCGGGGAGCTGTTTTTT. The J gene is TRBJ2-2, the V gene TRBV19, with 9 bases that match TRBD2. The J segment lost 6 bases and the V segment lost 3 bases, leaving 11 bases of the junction unmatched. There are 17 residues in the CDR3. Germline V gives CDR1 LNHDA, CDR2 SQIVND (reference sequence).